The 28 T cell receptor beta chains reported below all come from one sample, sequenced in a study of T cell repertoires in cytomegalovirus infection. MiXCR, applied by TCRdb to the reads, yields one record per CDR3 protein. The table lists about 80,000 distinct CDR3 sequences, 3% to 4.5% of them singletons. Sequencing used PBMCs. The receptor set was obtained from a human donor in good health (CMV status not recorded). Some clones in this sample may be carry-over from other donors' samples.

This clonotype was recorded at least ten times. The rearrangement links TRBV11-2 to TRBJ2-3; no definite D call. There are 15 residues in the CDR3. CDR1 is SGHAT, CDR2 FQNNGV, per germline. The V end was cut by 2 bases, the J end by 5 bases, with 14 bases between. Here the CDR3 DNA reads TGTGCCAGCAGCTTAATCGCCGGGTCGGGAGATACGCAGTATTTT. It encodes CASSLIAGSGDTQYF.

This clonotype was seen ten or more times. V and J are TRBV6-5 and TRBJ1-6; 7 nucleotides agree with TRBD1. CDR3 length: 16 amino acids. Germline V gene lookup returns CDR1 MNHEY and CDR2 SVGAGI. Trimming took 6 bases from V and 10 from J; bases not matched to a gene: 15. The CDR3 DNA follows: TGTGCCAGCAGCTACCATATGACAGGGAGTTGGTCACCCCTCCACTTT. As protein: CASSYHMTGSWSPLHF.

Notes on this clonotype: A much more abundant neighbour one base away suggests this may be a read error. The CDR3 DNA sequence: TGCAGTGCTAGAGAGGGGGGGGGGGCTACACTAGCCAAAAACATTCAGTACTTC. This translates into CSAREGGGATLAKNIQYF. V gene TRBV20-1 combines with J gene TRBJ2-4; TRBD2 might be the D (7 bases). The ends were cut back, 0 bases at V and 0 bases at J, with 18 bases in the middle. Germline-derived CDR1 and CDR2 are DFQATT and SNEGSKA (reference sequence). The CDR3 is 18 amino acids.

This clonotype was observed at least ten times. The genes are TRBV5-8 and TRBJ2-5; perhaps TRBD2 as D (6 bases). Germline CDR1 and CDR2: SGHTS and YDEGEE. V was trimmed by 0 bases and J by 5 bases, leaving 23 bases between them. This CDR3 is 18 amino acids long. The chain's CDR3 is CASSLGLELRPGGETQYF. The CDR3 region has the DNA TGTGCCAGCAGCTTGGGTTTAGAGCTACGACCTGGAGGGGAGACCCAGTACTTC.

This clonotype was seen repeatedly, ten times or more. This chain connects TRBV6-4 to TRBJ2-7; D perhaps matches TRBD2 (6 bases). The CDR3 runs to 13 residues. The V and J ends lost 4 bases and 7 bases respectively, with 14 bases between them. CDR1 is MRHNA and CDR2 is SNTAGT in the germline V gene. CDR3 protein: CASSAGTSREQYF. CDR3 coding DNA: TGTGCCAGCAGTGCCGGGACTTCAAGGGAGCAGTACTTC.

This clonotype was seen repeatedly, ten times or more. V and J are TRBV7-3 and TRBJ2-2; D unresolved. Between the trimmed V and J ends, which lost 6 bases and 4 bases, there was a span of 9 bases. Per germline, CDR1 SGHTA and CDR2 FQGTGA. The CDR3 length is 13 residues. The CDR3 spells CASSHSSTGELFF. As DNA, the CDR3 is TGTGCCAGCAGTCACAGCAGCACCGGGGAGCTGTTTTTT.

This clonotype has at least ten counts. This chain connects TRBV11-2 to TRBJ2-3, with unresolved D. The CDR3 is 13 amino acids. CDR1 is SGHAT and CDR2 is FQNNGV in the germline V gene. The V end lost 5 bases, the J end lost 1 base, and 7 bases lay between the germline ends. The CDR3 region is CASSGSGTDTQYF. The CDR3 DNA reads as TGTGCCAGCAGCGGTTCGGGCACAGATACGCAGTATTTT.

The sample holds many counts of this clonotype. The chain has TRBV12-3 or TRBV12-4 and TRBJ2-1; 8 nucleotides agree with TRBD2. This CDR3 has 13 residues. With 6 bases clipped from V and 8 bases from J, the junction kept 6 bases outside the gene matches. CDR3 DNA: TGTGCCAGCAGGACGGGGGGGGTACATGAGCAGTTCTTC. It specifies CASRTGGVHEQFF.

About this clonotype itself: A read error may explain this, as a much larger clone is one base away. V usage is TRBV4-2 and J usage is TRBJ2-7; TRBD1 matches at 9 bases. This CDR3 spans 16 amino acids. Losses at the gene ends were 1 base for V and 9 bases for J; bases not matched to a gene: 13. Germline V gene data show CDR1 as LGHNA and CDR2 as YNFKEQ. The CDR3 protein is CASSQALGTGRNGQYF. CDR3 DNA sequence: TGTGCCAGCAGCCAAGCTTTGGGGACAGGGAGAAACGGGCAGTACTTC.

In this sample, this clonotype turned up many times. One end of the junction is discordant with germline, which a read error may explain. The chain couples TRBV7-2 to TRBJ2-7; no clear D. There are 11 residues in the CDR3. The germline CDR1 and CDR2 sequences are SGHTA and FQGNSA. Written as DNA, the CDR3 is TGTGCCAGCAGCGCTCGGACCGTCCCCCACTTC. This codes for CASSARTVPHF.

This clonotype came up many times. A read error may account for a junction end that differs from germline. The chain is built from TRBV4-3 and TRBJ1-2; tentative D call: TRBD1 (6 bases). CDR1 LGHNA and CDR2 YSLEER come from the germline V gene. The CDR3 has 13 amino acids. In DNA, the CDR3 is TGCGCCAGCAGCCAAGAGTGGGGACACCCGGCGTGCTTC. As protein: CASSQEWGHPACF.

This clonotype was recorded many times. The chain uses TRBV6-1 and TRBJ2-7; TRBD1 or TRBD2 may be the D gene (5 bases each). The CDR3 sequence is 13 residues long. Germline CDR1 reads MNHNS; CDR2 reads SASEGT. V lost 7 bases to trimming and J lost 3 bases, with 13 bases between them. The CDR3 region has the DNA TGTGCCAGCAAGACAGCAAGCGGCTACGAGCAGTACTTC. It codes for CASKTASGYEQYF.

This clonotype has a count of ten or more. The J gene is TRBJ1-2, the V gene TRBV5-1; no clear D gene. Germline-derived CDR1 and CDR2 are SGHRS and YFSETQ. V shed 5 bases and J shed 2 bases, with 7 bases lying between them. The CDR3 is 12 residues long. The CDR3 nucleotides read TGCGCCAGCAGGGCCGACAACTATGGCTACACCTTC. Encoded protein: CASRADNYGYTF.

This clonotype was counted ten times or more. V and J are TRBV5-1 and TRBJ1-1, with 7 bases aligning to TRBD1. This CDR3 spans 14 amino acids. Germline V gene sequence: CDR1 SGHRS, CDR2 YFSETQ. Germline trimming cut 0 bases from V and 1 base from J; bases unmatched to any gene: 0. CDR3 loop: CASSLDRGNTEAFF. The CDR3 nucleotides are TGCGCCAGCAGCTTGGACAGGGGGAACACTGAAGCTTTCTTT.

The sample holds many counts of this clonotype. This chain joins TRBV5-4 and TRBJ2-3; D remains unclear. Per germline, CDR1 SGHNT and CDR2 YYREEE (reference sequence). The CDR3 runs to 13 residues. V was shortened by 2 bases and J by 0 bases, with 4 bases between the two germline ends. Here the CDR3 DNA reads TGTGCCAGCAGCTTTGGTAGCACAGATACGCAGTATTTT. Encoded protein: CASSFGSTDTQYF.

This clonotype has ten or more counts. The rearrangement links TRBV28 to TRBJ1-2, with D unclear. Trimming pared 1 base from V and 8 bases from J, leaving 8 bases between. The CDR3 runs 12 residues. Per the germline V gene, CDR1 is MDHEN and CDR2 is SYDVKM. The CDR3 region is CASSLFTKGYTF. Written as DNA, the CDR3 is TGTGCCAGCAGTTTATTCACGAAGGGCTACACCTTC.

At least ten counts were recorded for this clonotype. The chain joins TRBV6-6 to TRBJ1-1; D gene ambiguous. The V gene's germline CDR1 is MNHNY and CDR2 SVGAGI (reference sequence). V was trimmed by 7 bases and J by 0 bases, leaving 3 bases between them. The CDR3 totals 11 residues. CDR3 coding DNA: TGTGCCAGCACAGTGAACACTGAAGCTTTCTTT. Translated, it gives CASTVNTEAFF.

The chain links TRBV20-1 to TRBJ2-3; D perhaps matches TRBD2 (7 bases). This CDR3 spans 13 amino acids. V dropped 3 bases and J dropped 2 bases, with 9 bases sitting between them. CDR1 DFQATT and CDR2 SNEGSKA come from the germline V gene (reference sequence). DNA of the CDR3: TGCAGTGCTAGGCGGGGGCACACAGATACGCAGTATTTT. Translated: CSARRGHTDTQYF.

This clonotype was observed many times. DNA of the CDR3: TGTGCCAGCAGTGAAGACAGGGTCTACGAGCAGTACTTC. This gives the protein CASSEDRVYEQYF. This sequence joins TRBV28 and TRBJ2-7; TRBD1 agrees at 7 bases. CDR1 MDHEN and CDR2 SYDVKM come from the germline V gene. V shed 5 bases, J shed 3 bases, and the junction held 4 bases outside the gene matches. The CDR3 spans 13 residues.

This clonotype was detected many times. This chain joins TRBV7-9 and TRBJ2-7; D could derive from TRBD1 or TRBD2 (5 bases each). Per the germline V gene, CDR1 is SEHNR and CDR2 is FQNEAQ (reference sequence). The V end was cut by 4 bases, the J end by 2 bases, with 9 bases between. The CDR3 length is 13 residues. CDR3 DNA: TGTGCCAGCAGCTCCGGGGCAGCCTACGAGCAGTACTTC. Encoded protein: CASSSGAAYEQYF.

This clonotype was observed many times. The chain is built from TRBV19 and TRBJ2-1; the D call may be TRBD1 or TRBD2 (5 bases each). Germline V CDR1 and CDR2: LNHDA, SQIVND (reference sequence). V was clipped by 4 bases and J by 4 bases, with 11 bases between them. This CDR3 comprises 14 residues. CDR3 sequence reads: CASSTPEGYNEQFF. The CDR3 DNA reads TGTGCCAGTAGTACCCCTGAGGGGTACAATGAGCAGTTCTTC.

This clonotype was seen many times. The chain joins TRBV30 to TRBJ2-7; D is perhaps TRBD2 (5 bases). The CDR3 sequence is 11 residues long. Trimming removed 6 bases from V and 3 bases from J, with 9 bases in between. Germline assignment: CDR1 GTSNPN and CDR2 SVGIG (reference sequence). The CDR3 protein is CACGVSYEQYF. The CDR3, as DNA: TGTGCCTGCGGGGTAAGCTACGAGCAGTACTTC. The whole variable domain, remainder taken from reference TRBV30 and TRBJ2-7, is SQTIHQWPATLVQPVGSPLSLECTVEGTSNPNLYWYRQAAGRGLQLLFYSVGIGQISSEVPQNLSASRPQDRQFILSSKKLLLSDSGFYLCACGVSYEQYFGPGTRLTVT.

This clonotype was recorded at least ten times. The CDR3 protein is CATSRATWYDSYNEQFF. The DNA for the CDR3 is TGTGCCACCAGCAGAGCCACGTGGTATGACTCCTACAATGAGCAGTTCTTC. J is TRBJ2-1 and V is TRBV15; D not resolved. The CDR3 has 17 residues. Trimming removed 1 base at V and 0 bases at J, with 13 bases between. Germline assignment: CDR1 LNHNV and CDR2 YYDKDF (reference sequence). The variable domain in full, completed from reference TRBV15 and TRBJ2-1, reads DAMVIQNPRYQVTQFGKPVTLSCSQTLNHNVMYWYQQKSSQAPKLLFHYYDKDFNNEADTPDNFQSRRPNTSFCFLDIRSPGLGDTAMYLCATSRATWYDSYNEQFFGPGTRLTVL.

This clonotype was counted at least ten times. The CDR3 bases are TGTGCCAGTAGTATTAGGGGGAATGAGCAGTTCTTC. Translated, it gives CASSIRGNEQFF. The gene calls are TRBV19 and TRBJ2-1; D possibly corresponds to TRBD1 (6 bases). CDR3 length equals 12 residues. Trimming stripped 3 bases from V and 7 bases from J, with 7 bases between. Germline lookup yields CDR1 LNHDA and CDR2 SQIVND (reference sequence).

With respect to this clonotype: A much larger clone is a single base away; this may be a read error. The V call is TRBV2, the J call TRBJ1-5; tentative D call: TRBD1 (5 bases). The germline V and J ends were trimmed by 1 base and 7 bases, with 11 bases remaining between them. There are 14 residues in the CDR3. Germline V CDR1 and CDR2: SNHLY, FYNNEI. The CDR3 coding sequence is TGTGCCAGCAGTGAAGGACAGACCGGGCAGCCCCAGCATTTT. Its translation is CASSEGQTGQPQHF.

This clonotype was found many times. CDR3 coding DNA: TGCAGTGCTAGAGATAGGGGACAGGGGATGAACGAGCAGTACTTC. Its translation: CSARDRGQGMNEQYF. The chain has TRBV20-1 and TRBJ2-7; the match to TRBD1 covers 10 bases. The CDR3 is 15 residues long. The germline V gene has CDR1 DFQATT and CDR2 SNEGSKA (reference sequence). V shed 0 bases and J 5 bases; nucleotides not matched to a gene: 7.

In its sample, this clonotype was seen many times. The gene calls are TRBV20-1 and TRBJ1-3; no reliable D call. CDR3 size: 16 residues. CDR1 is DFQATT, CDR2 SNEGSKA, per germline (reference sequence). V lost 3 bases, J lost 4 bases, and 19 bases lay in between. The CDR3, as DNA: TGCAGTGCTAGGTCCCCGAGAGGGATTTGGGGAAACACCATATATTTT. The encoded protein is CSARSPRGIWGNTIYF.

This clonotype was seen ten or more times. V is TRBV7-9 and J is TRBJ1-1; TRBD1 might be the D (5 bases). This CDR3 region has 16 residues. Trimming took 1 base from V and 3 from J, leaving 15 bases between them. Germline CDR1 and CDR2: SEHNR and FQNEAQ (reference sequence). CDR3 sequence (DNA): TGTGCCAGCAGCTTAGTTAGGGGCATGGGAGACACTGAAGCTTTCTTT. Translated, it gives CASSLVRGMGDTEAFF. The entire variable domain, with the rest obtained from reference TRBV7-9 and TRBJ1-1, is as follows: DTGVSQNPRHKITKRGQNVTFRCDPISEHNRLYWYRQTLGQGPEFLTYFQNEAQLEKSRLLSDRFSAERPKGSFSTLEIQRTEQGDSAMYLCASSLVRGMGDTEAFFGQGTRLTVV.